This T cell receptor beta chain was observed in a study of OX40 agonist ivuxolimab in advanced cancers. General study findings and limits: More expanded clones were seen, on average, in CD8+ T cells than in CD4+.

As concerns this clone: Its antigen remains unknown.

Method: immunoSEQ multiplex PCR; TCRdb's copy keeps in-frame clones and lacks some. The table records 25,000 or so clones, roughly 73% of them present only once. The sampling schedule covered blood at baseline, cycle 4 day 1, and cycle 7 day 1. The trim removed 0 bases at V and 3 bases at J, leaving 1 base unmatched. The CDR3 loop spans 17 amino acids. Germline assignment: CDR1 LNHDA and CDR2 SQIVND (reference sequence). The chain carries TRBV19 and TRBJ2-1, with TRBD2 identical over 14 bases. The specimen comprised CD4+ or CD8+ T cells sorted from blood, sampled in a trial of the OX40 agonist ivuxolimab. This sequence was found in an adult with an advanced solid tumor such as melanoma, head and neck, liver or kidney cancer. CDR3 DNA sequence: TGTGCCAGTAGTATAGAAGGGACTAGCGGGAGCTACAATGAGCAGTTCTTC. Its translation is CASSIEGTSGSYNEQFF.